Here is one T cell receptor beta chain with its context. Its antigen is not known. The sample belongs to a study of cytomegalovirus exposure and HLA in healthy donors. Overall study context: From donors who were HLA-typed, an early data release held 80 million to 85 million unique TCRs. Among around 400 genotyped donors, roughly 80% fell in the Caucasian-associated ancestry cluster. Study findings and constraints: There were a few CMV-associated chains whose specificity for CMV antigens was confirmed in vitro.

Primers: 60 Vbeta forward and 13 Jbeta reverse. In the original analysis: Counted up in a later analysis, unique TCR beta chains came to some 82 million, with around 9.9 million shared. The assay was immunoSEQ multiplex PCR, and TCRdb's table has in-frame clones only and misses some. That table is the source of V, J and clone size, and D and trimming were worked out from the DNA. The table has 110,000 or so clones, over 70% seen once. Sequenced input: PBMCs. The sequence was collected from a woman aged 18 to 35 in good health and CMV-seronegative.

The CDR3 DNA reads TGCAGCGCCCTCCTGAGCGGAGGAAAGCCCCAGCATTTT. Residues: CSALLSGGKPQHF. This chain connects TRBV29-1 to TRBJ1-5, with no clear D. The CDR3 runs to 13 residues. CDR1 and CDR2 from the germline V gene are SQVTM and ANQGSEA. Trimming removed 7 bases from V and 8 bases from J, with 18 bases in between.